This is a list of T cell receptor beta chains from one sample in a study of blood T cell repertoires in COVID-19. Clones were sequenced by immunoSEQ multiplex PCR, and TCRdb holds only the in-frame ones, with some missing. The sample carries some 190,000 clones, 65% to 80% recorded once. Sample: PBMCs or T cells enriched from blood (not recorded which). The source of these receptors is a woman aged 45-60 years with acute COVID-19. Both conserved end residues are part of each CDR3. Fields, in order: clone size, V gene, J gene, D gene, CDR3 protein, CDR3 DNA. D genes are given only for firm matches. A row's size may be missing; if present it is once, few, many or a size class.

clone size: .
V gene: TRBV21-1
J gene: TRBJ1-3
D gene: .
CDR3 protein: CASSKGPRQLSGNTIYF
CDR3 DNA: TGTGCCAGCAGCAAAGGTCCCCGACAGTTATCTGGAAACACCATATATTTT

clone size: .
V gene: TRBV18
J gene: TRBJ1-6
D gene: .
CDR3 protein: CASSPPSGFSPLHF
CDR3 DNA: TGTGCCAGCTCACCACCTTCGGGGTTTTCACCCCTCCACTTT

clone size: .
V gene: TRBV19
J gene: TRBJ2-1
D gene: TRBD2
CDR3 protein: CASIRTSGGRGDEQFF
CDR3 DNA: TGTGCCAGTATTCGGACTAGCGGGGGGAGAGGCGATGAGCAGTTCTTC

clone size: .
V gene: TRBV2
J gene: TRBJ1-1
D gene: .
CDR3 protein: CASITGAGDFGTEAFF
CDR3 DNA: TGTGCCAGCATCACTGGGGCAGGGGATTTCGGGACTGAAGCTTTCTTT

clone size: once
V gene: TRBV28
J gene: TRBJ2-4
D gene: TRBD1
CDR3 protein: CASSLGQGWHIQYF
CDR3 DNA: TGTGCCAGCAGTTTGGGACAGGGGTGGCACATTCAGTACTTC

clone size: few
V gene: TRBV5-1
J gene: TRBJ2-1
D gene: TRBD1
CDR3 protein: CASRHGGDRAVEQFF
CDR3 DNA: TGCGCCAGCAGGCATGGCGGGGACAGGGCTGTTGAGCAGTTCTTC

clone size: .
V gene: TRBV5-5
J gene: TRBJ1-1
D gene: .
CDR3 protein: CASSLIQGGDTEAFF
CDR3 DNA: TGTGCCAGCAGCTTGATTCAGGGTGGGGACACTGAAGCTTTCTTT

clone size: .
V gene: TRBV5-5
J gene: TRBJ1-4
D gene: .
CDR3 protein: CASSLALGREKLFF
CDR3 DNA: TGTGCCAGCAGCCTTGCTCTGGGGCGTGAAAAACTGTTTTTT

clone size: .
V gene: TRBV3-1/TRBV3-2
J gene: TRBJ2-1
D gene: TRBD2
CDR3 protein: CASSQAGQGLAGGAYNEQFF
CDR3 DNA: TGTGCCAGCAGCCAAGCGGGCCAAGGACTAGCGGGGGGTGCCTACAATGAGCAGTTCTTC

clone size: .
V gene: TRBV11-2
J gene: TRBJ1-1
D gene: TRBD1
CDR3 protein: CASSGETGAVAFF
CDR3 DNA: TGTGCCAGCAGCGGGGAGACAGGGGCGGTTGCTTTCTTT

clone size: .
V gene: TRBV9
J gene: TRBJ1-6
D gene: TRBD1
CDR3 protein: CASSGGGAGNSPLHF
CDR3 DNA: TGTGCCAGCAGCGGAGGGGGCGCCGGAAATTCACCCCTCCACTTT

clone size: .
V gene: TRBV6-5
J gene: TRBJ2-5
D gene: .
CDR3 protein: CASSAPGGPSETQYF
CDR3 DNA: TGTGCCAGCAGCGCGCCCGGGGGGCCGTCGGAGACCCAGTACTTC

clone size: .
V gene: TRBV9
J gene: TRBJ1-5
D gene: .
CDR3 protein: CASSVRGNQPQHF
CDR3 DNA: TGTGCCAGCAGCGTCAGGGGCAATCAGCCCCAGCATTTT

clone size: .
V gene: TRBV5-4
J gene: TRBJ2-3
D gene: TRBD2
CDR3 protein: CASSPSGGDTDTQYF
CDR3 DNA: TGTGCCAGCAGCCCTAGCGGGGGGGATACAGATACGCAGTATTTT

clone size: .
V gene: TRBV6-2/TRBV6-3
J gene: TRBJ1-2
D gene: .
CDR3 protein: CASSYYVGGGYGYTF
CDR3 DNA: TGTGCCAGCAGTTACTATGTAGGGGGGGGCTATGGCTACACCTTC

clone size: .
V gene: TRBV3-1/TRBV3-2
J gene: TRBJ1-2
D gene: .
CDR3 protein: CASTTWAASNYGYTF
CDR3 DNA: TGTGCCAGCACCACATGGGCAGCCTCTAACTATGGCTACACCTTC

clone size: .
V gene: TRBV19
J gene: TRBJ1-4
D gene: .
CDR3 protein: CANPPREGGEKLFF
CDR3 DNA: TGTGCCAACCCCCCCCGGGAGGGAGGGGAAAAACTGTTTTTT

clone size: .
V gene: TRBV5-8
J gene: TRBJ2-3
D gene: .
CDR3 protein: CASIVTTVRTQYF
CDR3 DNA: TGTGCCAGCATCGTAACCACTGTTCGTACGCAGTATTTT

clone size: once
V gene: TRBV4-1
J gene: TRBJ2-3
D gene: TRBD2
CDR3 protein: CASSHTLAGGEDTQYF
CDR3 DNA: TGCGCCAGCAGCCACACTCTAGCGGGGGGTGAGGATACGCAGTATTTT

clone size: .
V gene: TRBV7-9
J gene: TRBJ2-3
D gene: .
CDR3 protein: CATDDRLTPGTDTQYF
CDR3 DNA: TGTGCCACCGATGATAGACTGACCCCTGGCACAGATACGCAGTATTTT

clone size: .
V gene: TRBV6-5
J gene: TRBJ1-2
D gene: .
CDR3 protein: CASNTLRGNYGYTF
CDR3 DNA: TGTGCCAGCAACACCTTGCGGGGTAACTATGGCTACACCTTC

clone size: .
V gene: TRBV5-4
J gene: TRBJ1-2
D gene: TRBD1
CDR3 protein: CASSPGGGYTF
CDR3 DNA: TGTGCCAGCAGCCCAGGGGGTGGCTACACCTTC

clone size: .
V gene: TRBV3-1/TRBV3-2
J gene: TRBJ1-1
D gene: .
CDR3 protein: CASSQGIAGMNTEAFF
CDR3 DNA: TGTGCCAGCAGCCAAGGGATCGCAGGCATGAACACTGAAGCTTTCTTT

clone size: .
V gene: TRBV6-4
J gene: TRBJ1-6
D gene: .
CDR3 protein: CASSDSIATDSPLHF
CDR3 DNA: TGTGCCAGCAGTGACTCGATAGCCACTGATTCACCCCTCCACTTT

clone size: .
V gene: TRBV18
J gene: TRBJ1-3
D gene: TRBD1
CDR3 protein: CASSPRRTGDGNTIYF
CDR3 DNA: TGTGCCAGCTCACCGCGACGGACAGGGGATGGAAACACCATATATTTT

clone size: once
V gene: TRBV19
J gene: TRBJ1-5
D gene: .
CDR3 protein: CASSIARDQPQHF
CDR3 DNA: TGTGCCAGTAGTATAGCACGGGATCAGCCCCAGCATTTT

clone size: .
V gene: TRBV30
J gene: TRBJ1-2
D gene: .
CDR3 protein: CAWATVAGGYTF
CDR3 DNA: TGTGCCTGGGCGACGGTTGCGGGTGGCTACACCTTC

clone size: .
V gene: TRBV24-1
J gene: TRBJ1-2
D gene: .
CDR3 protein: CATSDPTDYGYTF
CDR3 DNA: TGTGCCACCAGTGATCCGACAGACTATGGCTACACCTTC

clone size: .
V gene: TRBV5-1
J gene: TRBJ1-4
D gene: TRBD1
CDR3 protein: CASSPMGTGGLGEKLFF
CDR3 DNA: TGCGCCAGCAGCCCCATGGGGACAGGGGGCTTGGGTGAAAAACTGTTTTTT

clone size: once
V gene: TRBV7-9
J gene: TRBJ1-5
D gene: .
CDR3 protein: CASSFGQQNQPQHF
CDR3 DNA: TGTGCCAGCAGCTTCGGACAGCAAAATCAGCCCCAGCATTTT

clone size: .
V gene: TRBV6-5
J gene: TRBJ2-3
D gene: TRBD2
CDR3 protein: CASSYSGSGGAGTQYF
CDR3 DNA: TGTGCCAGCAGTTACTCGGGTAGCGGGGGTGCGGGTACGCAGTATTTT